There are a few counts of the clone carrying this T cell receptor (beta chain). This sample was included in a study of blood T cells in healthy people across ages. The second PCR ran about 6 to 12 cycles with a sample-barcoded 5' primer and J-beta primers. MiXCR, applied by TCRdb to the 5' RACE reads, yields one record per CDR3 protein. The top ten clones hold about 2.1% of a sample with roughly 2 million distinct CDR3 sequences, around half of them seen once. V gave up 1 base and J gave up 0 bases, with 12 bases separating them. This CDR3 contains 16 residues. Germline V CDR1 and CDR2: SGHTA, FQGNSA.

This clonotype originated in a woman aged 40 to 55 in good health. The specimen was blood. The chain uses TRBV7-2 and TRBJ2-5; D unresolved. The CDR3, as DNA: TGTGCCAGCAGCTTAGGGTCCGGCAGGTACCAAGAGACCCAGTACTTC. This codes for CASSLGSGRYQETQYF.